Presented here are 30 T cell receptor beta chains from one specimen sequenced in a study of cytomegalovirus exposure and HLA in healthy donors. This PCR relied on a set of 60 Vbeta primers and 13 Jbeta primers. Repertoires were generated with immunoSEQ multiplex PCR, while TCRdb's copy carries only in-frame clones and drops some. The data show around 200,000 clones, 77% seen once. Input material: PBMCs. These receptors were taken from a woman aged 55-70 years in good health and CMV-seropositive.

The chain carries TRBV6-1 and TRBJ2-1, with a weak D call TRBD2 (7 bases). Trimming stripped 5 bases from V and 5 bases from J, with 16 bases between. This CDR3 contains 15 residues. Germline CDR1 and CDR2: MNHNS and SASEGT. The CDR3 region has the DNA TGTGCCAGCAGTTGGGAGGGGGGGTTAAACAATGAGCAGTTCTTC. Encoded protein: CASSWEGGLNNEQFF.

For the CDR3, the DNA is TGTGCCAGCAGGACAGGCTACGAGCAGTACTTC. Translated, it gives CASRTGYEQYF. The J gene is TRBJ2-7, the V gene TRBV7-8; possible D gene TRBD1, 6 bases. V was pared by 6 bases and J by 3 bases, with 6 bases between. The CDR3 consists of 11 residues. Germline V gene data show CDR1 as SGHVS and CDR2 as FQNEAQ. Variable domain in full (rest from reference TRBV7-8 and TRBJ2-7): GAGVSQSPRYKVAKRGQDVALRCDPISGHVSLFWYQQALGQGPEFLTYFQNEAQLDKSGLPSDRFFAERPEGSVSTLKIQRTQQEDSAVYLCASRTGYEQYFGPGTRLTVT.

The rearrangement uses TRBV9 and TRBJ2-3, with 7 nucleotides matching TRBD2. This CDR3 is built from 16 residues. V shed 0 bases and J 2 bases; nucleotides not matched to a gene: 6. Germline V gene data show CDR1 as SGDLS and CDR2 as YYNGEE. In nucleotides, the CDR3 is TGTGCCAGCAGCGTAGGCGGCGGGAGTCCCACAGATACGCAGTATTTT. This gives the protein CASSVGGGSPTDTQYF.

This clone was recorded a few times. The genes are TRBV21-1 and TRBJ2-2; the D segment call TRBD1 is taken from the table without a DNA check. TRBV21-1 counts as a pseudogene. This CDR3 is built from 22 residues. The CDR3 is CASSKWDRGRPRRGLNTGELFF. CDR3 nucleotides: TGTGCCAGCAGCAAGTGGGACAGGGGGAGGCCTCGGCGGGGATTGAACACCGGGGAGCTGTTTTTT.

The chain carries TRBV6-1 and TRBJ2-3, with D tentatively TRBD2 (6 bases). Germline V gene sequence: CDR1 MNHNS, CDR2 SASEGT. V was cut by 3 bases and J by 3 bases, with 22 bases left in between. CDR3 length equals 18 residues. CDR3 DNA sequence: TGTGCCAGCAGTGATTCCCTGGGTGAGGCGGGACGGACAGATACGCAGTATTTT. Its translation is CASSDSLGEAGRTDTQYF.

This chain uses TRBV6-5 with TRBJ1-1; TRBD1 might be the D (5 bases). This CDR3 contains 14 residues. Deletions cut 0 bases from V and 7 bases from J, with 12 bases between. Germline loops: CDR1 MNHEY, CDR2 SVGAGI. DNA for the CDR3: TGTGCCAGCAGTTACTCTACGACAGACAGTGAAGCTTTCTTT. It encodes CASSYSTTDSEAFF.

This chain uses TRBV9 with TRBJ2-7; possibly TRBD1 for D (5 bases). There are 16 residues in the CDR3. Germline CDR1 and CDR2: SGDLS and YYNGEE. The V gene lost 0 bases and the J gene lost 2 bases, with 15 bases spanning the gap. The CDR3 nucleotides read TGTGCCAGCAGCGTAGCCTCCAGGGTGTTTCCCTACGAGCAGTACTTC. Translated: CASSVASRVFPYEQYF.

The chain links TRBV6-5 to TRBJ2-7, with D possibly being TRBD1 (5 bases). The germline V gene has CDR1 MNHEY and CDR2 SVGAGI. Between the trimmed V and J ends, which lost 6 bases and 3 bases, there was a span of 15 bases. The CDR3 runs 14 residues. The CDR3: CASSRTVTDYEQYF. As DNA, the CDR3 is TGTGCCAGCAGCCGAACCGTGACAGACTACGAGCAGTACTTC.

The gene calls are TRBV5-4 and TRBJ2-2; 14 bases are shared with TRBD2. This CDR3 comprises 16 residues. V was pared by 4 bases and J by 8 bases, with 7 bases of the junction left unmatched. The germline V gene encodes CDR1 SGHNT and CDR2 YYREEE (reference sequence). This chain's CDR3 is CASSPTSGRAGGELFF. CDR3 nucleotides: TGTGCCAGCAGCCCGACTAGCGGGAGGGCGGGGGGGGAGCTGTTTTTT.

This rearrangement joins TRBV28 to TRBJ2-6; a possible D gene is TRBD2 (6 bases). The CDR3 is 16 residues long. Germline values: CDR1 MDHEN, CDR2 SYDVKM. Trimming stripped 3 bases from V and 0 bases from J, with 9 bases between. CDR3 nucleotides: TGTGCCAGCAGTTTGGGACTGAGCTCTGGGGCCAACGTCCTGACTTTC. Residues: CASSLGLSSGANVLTF. The full variable domain, rest sourced from reference TRBV28 and TRBJ2-6, is DVKVTQSSRYLVKRTGEKVFLECVQDMDHENMFWYRQDPGLGLRLIYFSYDVKMKEKGDIPEGYSVSREKKERFSLILESASTNQTSMYLCASSLGLSSGANVLTFGAGSRLTVL.

The chain is built from TRBV6-5 and TRBJ2-7, with no clear D. Germline CDR1 and CDR2: MNHEY and SVGAGI. The length of the CDR3 is 15 residues. Trimming shortened V by 2 bases and J by 0 bases, and 11 bases separated the two germline ends. The CDR3 bases are TGTGCCAGCAGTTACCCTGTGGGCACCTCCTACGAGCAGTACTTC. Its protein is CASSYPVGTSYEQYF.

The chain couples TRBV28 to TRBJ1-1; D remains ambiguous. V was shortened by 7 bases and J by 4 bases, with 13 bases between the two germline ends. Germline V lookup: CDR1 MDHEN, CDR2 SYDVKM. This CDR3 is 13 amino acids long. CDR3 region: CASNIEGGTEAFF. The CDR3 DNA is TGTGCCAGCAACATCGAGGGTGGCACTGAAGCTTTCTTT. Looking up the rest from reference TRBV28 and TRBJ1-1 gives the full variable domain: DVKVTQSSRYLVKRTGEKVFLECVQDMDHENMFWYRQDPGLGLRLIYFSYDVKMKEKGDIPEGYSVSREKKERFSLILESASTNQTSMYLCASNIEGGTEAFFGQGTRLTVV.

This clone was seen more than once but under ten times. The chain uses TRBV11-1 and TRBJ2-3, with 7 bases identical to TRBD2. CDR3 length: 16 residues. J was trimmed by 3 bases and V by 3 bases; bases with no gene match: 9. Germline lookup yields CDR1 SGHAT and CDR2 FQDESV (reference sequence). CDR3 sequence reads: CASSFNGRTLTDTQYF. CDR3 coding DNA: TGTGCCAGCAGCTTCAACGGGAGGACCTTAACAGATACGCAGTATTTT.

The CDR3 nucleotides read TGTGCCAGCAGTGAAGCCGGTCTAGGCGGGAGGGGTTACAATGAGCAGTTCTTC. It specifies CASSEAGLGGRGYNEQFF. The J gene is TRBJ2-1, the V gene TRBV6-1; 9 nucleotides line up with TRBD2. CDR3 size: 18 residues. Trimming at V came to 0 bases and at J to 4 bases, leaving 10 bases not matched to a gene. Per germline, CDR1 MNHNS and CDR2 SASEGT.

The V gene is TRBV27, the J gene TRBJ1-2; weak D call: TRBD1 (6 bases). The CDR3 length is 17 residues. Per the germline V gene, CDR1 is MNHEY and CDR2 is SMNVEV (reference sequence). The V end was cut by 7 bases, the J end by 2 bases, with 23 bases between. The DNA of the CDR3 is TGTGCCAGCACCCCATTCGGGACAACCGCTAGGAACTATGGCTACACCTTC. Its protein is CASTPFGTTARNYGYTF.

V and J are TRBV7-9 and TRBJ2-3; 7 nucleotides match TRBD2. J gave up 5 bases and V 5 bases, and 7 bases lay outside the gene matches. CDR3 length: 14 amino acids. Germline assignment: CDR1 SEHNR and CDR2 FQNEAQ (reference sequence). CDR3 region: CASSIFAGVDTQYF. For the CDR3, the DNA is TGTGCCAGCAGCATTTTCGCGGGGGTAGATACGCAGTATTTT.

This chain connects TRBV11-1 to TRBJ1-6; no clear D. The CDR3 loop spans 15 amino acids. CDR1 and CDR2 (germline): SGHAT, FQDESV (reference sequence). Trimming left V 5 bases short and J 10 bases short, with 18 bases between. The CDR3, as DNA: TGTGCCAGCAGCACCACAGCGGAGGCTCTATCACCCCTCCACTTT. Protein sequence: CASSTTAEALSPLHF.

The CDR3 coding sequence is TGTGCCTGGAGCCGGGGGACAGGGAGTATTTTTAATTCACCCCTCCACTTT. Protein: CAWSRGTGSIFNSPLHF. J is TRBJ1-6 and V is TRBV30, with TRBD1 identical over 9 bases. Germline lookup yields CDR1 GTSNPN and CDR2 SVGIG (reference sequence). J gave up 6 bases and V 3 bases, and 12 bases lay outside the gene matches. CDR3 length: 17 amino acids.

V and J are TRBV18 and TRBJ2-7; D may be TRBD1 (6 bases). Germline V lookup: CDR1 KGHSH, CDR2 LQKENI. This CDR3 is 13 amino acids long. Trimming stripped 2 bases from V and 4 bases from J, with 9 bases between. The CDR3 loop reads CASSPTQGYEQYF. In nucleotides, the CDR3 is TGTGCCAGCTCACCAACACAGGGTTACGAGCAGTACTTC.

The V gene is TRBV4-1, the J gene TRBJ2-2; the match to TRBD2 covers 10 bases. This CDR3 contains 15 residues. In germline, CDR1 is MGHRA, CDR2 YSYEKL. Unmatched junction bases numbered 2, after V lost 1 base and J lost 6 bases. CDR3 sequence: CASSQGLAGPGELFF. Here the CDR3 DNA reads TGCGCCAGCAGCCAAGGACTAGCGGGTCCCGGGGAGCTGTTTTTT.

The chain recombines TRBV27 with TRBJ1-5; 8 nucleotides match TRBD1. The CDR3 covers 19 residues. CDR1 is MNHEY and CDR2 is SMNVEV in the germline V gene (reference sequence). The V gene end was trimmed by 8 bases and the J gene end by 0 bases; junction bases not matched to a gene: 18. CDR3 bases: TGTGCCAGCGCCCCCAGGGGGCTTGACCCTGGTTATAGCAATCAGCCCCAGCATTTT. This sequence encodes CASAPRGLDPGYSNQPQHF.

V and J are TRBV2 and TRBJ2-1; tentative D call: TRBD1 (5 bases). Germline V lookup: CDR1 SNHLY, CDR2 FYNNEI. The V gene lost 6 bases and the J gene lost 6 bases, with 24 bases spanning the gap. The CDR3 runs 17 residues. The CDR3 sequence is CASRKDPGPSSINEQFF. CDR3 nucleotides: TGTGCCAGCAGAAAGGACCCAGGGCCCTCCTCCATCAATGAGCAGTTCTTC.

This rearrangement joins TRBV28 to TRBJ1-2, with D tentatively TRBD1 (5 bases). This CDR3 region has 16 residues. Germline assignment: CDR1 MDHEN and CDR2 SYDVKM. V was pared by 6 bases and J by 6 bases, with 23 bases between. The CDR3 region has the DNA TGTGCCAGCAGGGGGAACGGGGGACCCAAGGAAGATGGCTACACCTTC. The encoded protein is CASRGNGGPKEDGYTF.

V and J are TRBV28 and TRBJ2-1; TRBD2 is a possible D gene (5 bases). Germline CDR1 is MDHEN and CDR2 is SYDVKM. The germline V and J ends were trimmed by 6 bases and 8 bases, with 8 bases remaining between them. The CDR3 has 11 residues. CDR3 DNA: TGTGCCAGCAGGATGAGGGATGAGCAGTTCTTC. Its translation is CASRMRDEQFF.

The V call is TRBV6-1, the J call TRBJ2-5; TRBD2 agrees at 12 bases. The DNA end favors TRBJ2-7, so the J call may be wrong. This CDR3 has 14 residues. From germline, CDR1 is MNHNS and CDR2 SASEGT. CDR3 coding DNA: TGTGCCAGCCAGACTAGCGGGAGCTCCTACGAGCAGTACTTC. Translation gives CASQTSGSSYEQYF.

The chain uses TRBV28 and TRBJ1-5; a weak D match, TRBD1 (6 bases). CDR3 length: 13 residues. CDR1 MDHEN and CDR2 SYDVKM come from the germline V gene. With 8 bases removed from V and 6 bases from J, the gap between germline ends came to 14 bases. CDR3: CASQQGLSQPQHF. In DNA form, the CDR3 reads TGTGCCAGCCAACAGGGTCTTAGTCAGCCCCAGCATTTT.

In regard to this clone: An end of the junction differs from the germline gene, which may be a read error. V is TRBV5-4 and J is TRBJ2-6; 7 bases match TRBD1. The CDR3 covers 16 residues. Germline V gene data show CDR1 as SGHNT and CDR2 as YYREEE (reference sequence). The CDR3 DNA reads TGTGCCAGCACCCAGGGGGTTGGCTCTGGGGCCAACGGCCTGACTTTC. Translating gives CASTQGVGSGANGLTF.

The chain uses TRBV5-1 and TRBJ2-7; D ambiguous. Trimming removed 9 bases at V and 6 bases at J, with 19 bases between. The CDR3 covers 13 residues. The germline V gene encodes CDR1 SGHRS and CDR2 YFSETQ. The DNA for the CDR3 is TGCGCCACCGCCTTGGATCCGTCGGGCGAGCAGTACTTC. Protein: CATALDPSGEQYF.

This clone was detected only a few times. The gene calls are TRBV19 and TRBJ1-2; tentative D call: TRBD1 (6 bases). The germline V and J ends were trimmed by 6 bases and 3 bases, with 11 bases remaining between them. The CDR3 covers 13 residues. Germline assignment: CDR1 LNHDA and CDR2 SQIVND (reference sequence). CDR3 in amino acids: CASRDGTYYGYTF. CDR3 DNA sequence: TGTGCCAGTAGGGACGGGACATACTATGGCTACACCTTC.

The chain links TRBV7-9 to TRBJ1-1; 8 bases fit TRBD1. Germline lookup yields CDR1 SEHNR and CDR2 FQNEAQ (reference sequence). The ends lost 4 bases at V and 6 bases at J; junction bases unmatched: 7. The CDR3 has 14 amino acids. In DNA, the CDR3 is TGTGCCAGCAGCTCTGGACAGGGCTCGGCTGAAGCTTTCTTT. Translated: CASSSGQGSAEAFF.